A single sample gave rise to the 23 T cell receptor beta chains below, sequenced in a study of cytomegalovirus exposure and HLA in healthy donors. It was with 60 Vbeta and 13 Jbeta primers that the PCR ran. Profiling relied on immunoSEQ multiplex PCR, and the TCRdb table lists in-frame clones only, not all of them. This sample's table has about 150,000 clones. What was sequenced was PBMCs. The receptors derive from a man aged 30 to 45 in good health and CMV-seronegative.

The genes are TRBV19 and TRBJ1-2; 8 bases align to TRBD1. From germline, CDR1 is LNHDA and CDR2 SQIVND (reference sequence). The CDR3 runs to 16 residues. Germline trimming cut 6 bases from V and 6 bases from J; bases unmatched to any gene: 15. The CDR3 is CASSQRGQGRRDGYTF. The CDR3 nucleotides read TGTGCCAGTAGCCAAAGAGGACAGGGTAGAAGGGATGGCTACACCTTC. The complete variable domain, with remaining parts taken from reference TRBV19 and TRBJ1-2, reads DGGITQSPKYLFRKEGQNVTLSCEQNLNHDAMYWYRQDPGQGLRLIYYSQIVNDFQKGDIAEGYSVSREKKESFPLTVTSAQKNPTAFYLCASSQRGQGRRDGYTFGSGTRLTVV.

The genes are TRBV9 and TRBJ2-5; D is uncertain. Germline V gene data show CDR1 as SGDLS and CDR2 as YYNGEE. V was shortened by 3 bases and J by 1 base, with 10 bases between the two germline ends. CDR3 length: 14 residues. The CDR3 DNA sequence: TGTGCCAGCAGCGGCCGGGTCCTCCAAGAGACCCAGTACTTC. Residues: CASSGRVLQETQYF.

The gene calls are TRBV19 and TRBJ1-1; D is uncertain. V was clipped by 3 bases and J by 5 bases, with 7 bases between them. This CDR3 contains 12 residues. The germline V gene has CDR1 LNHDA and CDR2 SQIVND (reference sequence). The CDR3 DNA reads TGTGCCAGTAGTATCCTCGGTACTGAAGCTTTCTTT. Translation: CASSILGTEAFF.

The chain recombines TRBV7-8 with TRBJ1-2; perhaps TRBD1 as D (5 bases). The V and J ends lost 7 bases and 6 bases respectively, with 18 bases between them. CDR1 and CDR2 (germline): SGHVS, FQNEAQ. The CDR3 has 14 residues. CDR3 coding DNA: TGTGCCAGCACCACCCCAGGGCAGGACAATGGCTACACCTTC. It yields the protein CASTTPGQDNGYTF.

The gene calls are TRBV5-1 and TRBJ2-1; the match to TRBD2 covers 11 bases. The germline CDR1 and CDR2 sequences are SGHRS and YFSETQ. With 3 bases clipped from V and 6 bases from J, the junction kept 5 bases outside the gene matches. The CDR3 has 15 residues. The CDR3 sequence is CASSSTSGSINEQFF. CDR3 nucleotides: TGCGCCAGCAGCTCTACTAGCGGGAGTATCAATGAGCAGTTCTTC.

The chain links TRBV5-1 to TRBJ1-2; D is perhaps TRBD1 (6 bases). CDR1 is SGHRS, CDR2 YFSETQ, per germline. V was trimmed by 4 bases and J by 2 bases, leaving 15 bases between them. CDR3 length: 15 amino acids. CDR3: CASSPYRTVNYGYTF. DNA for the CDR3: TGCGCCAGCAGCCCGTACCGGACAGTAAACTATGGCTACACCTTC.

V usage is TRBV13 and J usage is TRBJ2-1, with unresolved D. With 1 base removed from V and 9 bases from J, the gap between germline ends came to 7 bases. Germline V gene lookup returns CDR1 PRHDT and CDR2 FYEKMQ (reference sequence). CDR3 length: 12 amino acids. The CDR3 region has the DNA TGTGCCAGCAGCTTAGCTTTTGTTGAGCAGTTCTTC. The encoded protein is CASSLAFVEQFF.

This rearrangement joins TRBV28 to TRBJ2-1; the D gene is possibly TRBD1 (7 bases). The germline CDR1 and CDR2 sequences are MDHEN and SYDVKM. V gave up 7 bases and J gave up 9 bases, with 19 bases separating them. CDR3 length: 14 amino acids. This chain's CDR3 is CASNSGGIRVEQFF. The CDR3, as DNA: TGTGCCAGCAATTCAGGGGGGATTCGGGTTGAGCAGTTCTTC.

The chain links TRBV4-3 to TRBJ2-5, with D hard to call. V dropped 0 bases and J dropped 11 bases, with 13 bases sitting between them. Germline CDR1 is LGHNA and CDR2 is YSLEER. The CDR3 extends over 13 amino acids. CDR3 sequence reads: CASSQDSPPQQYF. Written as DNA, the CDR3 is TGCGCCAGCAGCCAAGATTCCCCACCTCAGCAGTACTTC.

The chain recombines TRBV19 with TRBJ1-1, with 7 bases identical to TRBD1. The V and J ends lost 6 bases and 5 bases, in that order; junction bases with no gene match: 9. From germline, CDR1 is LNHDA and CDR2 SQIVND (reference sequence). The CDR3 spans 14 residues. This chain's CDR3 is CASRNRGPATEAFF. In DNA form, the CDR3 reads TGTGCCAGTAGAAACAGGGGTCCGGCAACTGAAGCTTTCTTT.

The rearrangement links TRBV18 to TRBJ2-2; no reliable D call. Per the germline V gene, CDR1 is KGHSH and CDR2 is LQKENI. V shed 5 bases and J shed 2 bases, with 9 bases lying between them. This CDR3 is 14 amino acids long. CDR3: CASSDNRNTGELFF. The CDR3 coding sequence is TGTGCCAGCTCAGACAACAGAAACACCGGGGAGCTGTTTTTT.

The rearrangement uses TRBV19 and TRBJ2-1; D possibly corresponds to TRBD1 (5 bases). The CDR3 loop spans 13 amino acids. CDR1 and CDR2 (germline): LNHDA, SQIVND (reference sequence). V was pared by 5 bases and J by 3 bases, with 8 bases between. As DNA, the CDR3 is TGTGCCAGTAGTGCAGGGATCTACAATGAGCAGTTCTTC. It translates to CASSAGIYNEQFF.

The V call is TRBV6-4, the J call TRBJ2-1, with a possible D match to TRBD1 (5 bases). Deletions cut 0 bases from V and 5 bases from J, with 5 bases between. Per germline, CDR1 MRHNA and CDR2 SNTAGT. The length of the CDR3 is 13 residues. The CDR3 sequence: CASSDSDNNEQFF. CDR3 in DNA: TGTGCCAGCAGTGACTCGGACAACAATGAGCAGTTCTTC.

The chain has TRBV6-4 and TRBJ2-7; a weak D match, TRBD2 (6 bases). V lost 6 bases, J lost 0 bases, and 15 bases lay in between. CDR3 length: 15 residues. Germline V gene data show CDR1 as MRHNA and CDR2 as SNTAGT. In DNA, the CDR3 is TGTGCCAGCAGCCCAGTCAGCGGGCACTCCTACGAGCAGTACTTC. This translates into CASSPVSGHSYEQYF.

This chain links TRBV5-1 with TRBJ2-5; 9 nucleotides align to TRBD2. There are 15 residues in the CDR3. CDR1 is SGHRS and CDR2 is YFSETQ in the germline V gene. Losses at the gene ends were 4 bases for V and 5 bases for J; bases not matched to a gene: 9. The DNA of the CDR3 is TGCGCCAGCAGCCCCTCGGGTAGCGGGAGTGAGACCCAGTACTTC. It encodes CASSPSGSGSETQYF. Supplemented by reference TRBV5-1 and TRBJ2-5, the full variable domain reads KAGVTQTPRYLIKTRGQQVTLSCSPISGHRSVSWYQQTPGQGLQFLFEYFSETQRNKGNFPGRFSGRQFSNSRSEMNVSTLELGDSALYLCASSPSGSGSETQYFGPGTRLLVL.

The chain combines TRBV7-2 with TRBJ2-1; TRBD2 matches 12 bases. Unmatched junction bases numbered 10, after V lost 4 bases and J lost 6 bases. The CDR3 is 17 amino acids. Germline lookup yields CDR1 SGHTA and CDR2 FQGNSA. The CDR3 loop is CASSSAFTSGRRNEQFF. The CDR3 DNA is TGTGCCAGCAGCTCGGCCTTCACTAGCGGGAGGCGCAATGAGCAGTTCTTC.

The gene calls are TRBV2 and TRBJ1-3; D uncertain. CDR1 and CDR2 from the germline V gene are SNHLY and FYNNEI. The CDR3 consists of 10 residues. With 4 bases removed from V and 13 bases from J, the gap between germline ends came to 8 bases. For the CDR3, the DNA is TGTGCCAGCAGTGTTCACGGTATATATTTT. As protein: CASSVHGIYF.

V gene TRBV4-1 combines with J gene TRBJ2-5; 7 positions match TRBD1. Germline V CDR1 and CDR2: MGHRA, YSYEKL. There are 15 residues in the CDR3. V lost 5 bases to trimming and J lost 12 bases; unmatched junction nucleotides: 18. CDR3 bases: TGCGCCAGCAGCAGGGGGCTGGATTCCTCTGAAAGGAAGTACTTC. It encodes CASSRGLDSSERKYF.

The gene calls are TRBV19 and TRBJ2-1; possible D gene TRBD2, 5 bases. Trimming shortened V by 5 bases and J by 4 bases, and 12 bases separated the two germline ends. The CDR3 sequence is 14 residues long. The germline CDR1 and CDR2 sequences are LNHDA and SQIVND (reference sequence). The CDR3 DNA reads TGTGCCAGTAGTGAGGGTAGGACGTACAATGAGCAGTTCTTC. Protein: CASSEGRTYNEQFF.

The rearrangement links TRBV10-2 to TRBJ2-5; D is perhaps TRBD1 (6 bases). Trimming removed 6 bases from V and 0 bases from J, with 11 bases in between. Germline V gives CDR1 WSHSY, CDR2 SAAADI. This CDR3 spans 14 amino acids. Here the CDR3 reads CASRGQTYQETQYF. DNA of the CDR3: TGCGCCAGCAGAGGACAGACCTACCAAGAGACCCAGTACTTC.

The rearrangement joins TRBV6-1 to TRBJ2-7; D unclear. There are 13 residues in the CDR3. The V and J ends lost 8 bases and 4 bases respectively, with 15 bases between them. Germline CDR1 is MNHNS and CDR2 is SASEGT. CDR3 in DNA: TGTGCCAGCTGGCAGGATATATGGTACGAGCAGTACTTC. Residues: CASWQDIWYEQYF.

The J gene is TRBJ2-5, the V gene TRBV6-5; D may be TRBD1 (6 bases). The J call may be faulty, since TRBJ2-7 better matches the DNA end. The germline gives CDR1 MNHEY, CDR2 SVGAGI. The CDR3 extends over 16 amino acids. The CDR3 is CASSYSQGTPSYEQYF. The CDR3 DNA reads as TGTGCCAGCAGTTACTCCCAGGGGACCCCTTCCTACGAGCAGTACTTC.

CDR3 nucleotide sequence: TGTGCCAGCAGCGTCAATTCAGGGGGCGCCAATCAGCCCCAGCATTTT. This sequence encodes CASSVNSGGANQPQHF. The chain joins TRBV7-2 to TRBJ1-5, with TRBD1 matching 8 bases. This CDR3 is built from 16 residues. The V and J ends lost 5 bases and 3 bases, in that order; junction bases with no gene match: 9. Germline V lookup: CDR1 SGHTA, CDR2 FQGNSA.